This T cell receptor beta chain was captured by sequencing in a study of T cell repertoires in cytomegalovirus infection. TCRdb processed the reads anew with MiXCR; each CDR3 protein has one entry. The sample consists of 250,000 or so distinct CDR3 sequences, roughly 10% of them appearing once. General observations from the study: HLA-C-restricted CMV-specific TCR beta clonotypes were dominant in the ex vivo response.

There are many counts of this clonotype. Its antigen is undetermined. This receptor was taken from a human donor in good health (CMV status not recorded). Some clones in this sample may be carry-over from other donors' samples. The material sequenced was PBMCs.

The CDR3 loop is CASSVRDRPHEQYF. The CDR3 DNA sequence: TGTGCCAGCAGCGTCCGGGACAGGCCTCACGAGCAGTACTTC. The chain uses TRBV7-9 and TRBJ2-7; 8 positions match TRBD1. Germline lookup yields CDR1 SEHNR and CDR2 FQNEAQ (reference sequence). J gave up 5 bases and V 5 bases, and 8 bases lay outside the gene matches. There are 14 residues in the CDR3.